One and the same sample provided the 23 T cell receptor beta chains below, sequenced in a study of blood T cell repertoires in COVID-19. Only in-frame clones appear in the TCRdb table, and some are missing; sequencing was by immunoSEQ multiplex PCR. The sample lists around 230,000 clones, roughly 83% occurring once. The specimen was peripheral blood. These TCRs come from a woman between 65 and 79 years old with active or convalescent COVID-19.

This chain links TRBV5-1 with TRBJ2-2, with TRBD2 matching over 14 bases. This CDR3 has 23 residues. Germline V gene data show CDR1 as SGHRS and CDR2 as YFSETQ. Trimming removed 5 bases from V and 9 bases from J; junction bases left unmatched: 30. This CDR3 reads CASRDVGLAGVNGELVGSRELFF. In DNA form, the CDR3 reads TGCGCCAGCAGGGACGTGGGACTAGCGGGAGTTAATGGCGAGCTGGTAGGGTCCAGGGAGCTGTTTTTT.

This clone was counted only a few times. The chain employs TRBV5-4 and TRBJ1-2; TRBD1 aligns across 7 bases. The CDR3 has 15 residues. Trimming removed 7 bases from V and 0 bases from J; junction bases left unmatched: 9. Germline V CDR1 and CDR2: SGHNT, YYREEE (reference sequence). The DNA of the CDR3 is TGTGCCAGCTCCCCGACAGGGCTTTCTAACTATGGCTACACCTTC. Its protein is CASSPTGLSNYGYTF.

The chain links TRBV18 to TRBJ2-1; TRBD2 matches at 7 bases. From germline, CDR1 is KGHSH and CDR2 LQKENI. This CDR3 is built from 15 residues. V trimming: 5 bases; J trimming: 0 bases; junction bases outside the gene matches: 4. The DNA of the CDR3 is TGTGCCAGCTCATCACTAGCGACCTCCTACAATGAGCAGTTCTTC. This translates into CASSSLATSYNEQFF.

This clone was seen a handful of times. The chain is built from TRBV30 and TRBJ2-3; 14 positions match TRBD2. Germline CDR1 and CDR2: GTSNPN and SVGIG (reference sequence). The V gene end was trimmed by 1 base and the J gene end by 7 bases; junction bases not matched to a gene: 7. The CDR3 is made up of 16 amino acids. DNA of the CDR3: TGTGCCTGGAGTGCCCCCGGACTAGCGGGGGGAAATACGCAGTATTTT. Its translation: CAWSAPGLAGGNTQYF.

The chain uses TRBV7-9 and TRBJ2-7, with TRBD2 as a possible D gene (6 bases). V was shortened by 0 bases and J by 6 bases, with 12 bases between the two germline ends. Germline lookup yields CDR1 SEHNR and CDR2 FQNEAQ (reference sequence). The CDR3 has 14 residues. The CDR3 loop is CASSLAGRESEQYF. Here the CDR3 DNA reads TGTGCCAGCAGCTTAGCGGGACGGGAGTCCGAGCAGTACTTC.

The gene calls are TRBV27 and TRBJ1-2; D remains unclear. This CDR3 contains 12 residues. Trimming cost V 6 bases and J 4 bases, with 9 bases left between them. Germline CDR1 is MNHEY and CDR2 is SMNVEV (reference sequence). The chain's CDR3 is CASSRGGYGYTF. The CDR3, as DNA: TGTGCCAGCAGCCGAGGAGGCTATGGCTACACCTTC.

The chain employs TRBV5-1 and TRBJ2-1; TRBD2 is a possible D gene (6 bases). V lost 4 bases to trimming and J lost 12 bases, with 17 bases between them. Per the germline V gene, CDR1 is SGHRS and CDR2 is YFSETQ. CDR3 size: 13 residues. CDR3 DNA sequence: TGCGCCAGCAGCGAAACACTAGGAGGGGTGCAGTTCTTC. As protein: CASSETLGGVQFF.

This rearrangement joins TRBV5-1 to TRBJ1-1, with 8 bases lining up with TRBD1. The CDR3 length is 14 residues. Per the germline V gene, CDR1 is SGHRS and CDR2 is YFSETQ. Germline trimming cut 3 bases from V and 0 bases from J; bases unmatched to any gene: 1. The CDR3 coding sequence is TGCGCCAGCAGCTCACAGGGGGTGAACACTGAAGCTTTCTTT. It translates to CASSSQGVNTEAFF.

This clone appeared a few times. This chain links TRBV12-3 or TRBV12-4 with TRBJ2-7; D ambiguous. V was shortened by 1 base and J by 7 bases, with 11 bases between the two germline ends. There are 13 residues in the CDR3. CDR3 amino acids: CASSLGVDWEQYF. For the CDR3, the DNA is TGTGCCAGCAGTTTAGGTGTCGACTGGGAGCAGTACTTC.

In nucleotides, the CDR3 is TGTGCCAGCAGCCAACGGGACAGCCCTAATGAAAAACTGTTTTTT. Protein sequence: CASSQRDSPNEKLFF. The chain couples TRBV4-2 to TRBJ1-4; 7 nucleotides agree with TRBD1. J gave up 3 bases and V 2 bases, and 3 bases lay outside the gene matches. Germline V CDR1 and CDR2: LGHNA, YNFKEQ. The CDR3 spans 15 residues.

The chain employs TRBV7-8 and TRBJ1-2, with 7 positions matching TRBD1. Germline assignment: CDR1 SGHVS and CDR2 FQNEAQ. CDR3 length: 13 residues. The V and J ends lost 4 bases and 7 bases, in that order; junction bases with no gene match: 6. Here the CDR3 reads CASSSLRDSGYTF. In DNA form, the CDR3 reads TGTGCCAGCAGCTCTCTGAGGGACAGTGGCTACACCTTC.

The chain links TRBV3-1 (or the pseudogene TRBV3-2) to TRBJ2-3; D perhaps matches TRBD2 (5 bases). Trimming cost V 0 bases and J 0 bases, with 13 bases left between them. Germline assignment: CDR1 LGHDT and CDR2 YNNKEL (reference sequence). This CDR3 spans 17 amino acids. The CDR3 reads CASSQEAGSLSTDTQYF. The CDR3 DNA sequence: TGTGCCAGCAGCCAAGAGGCGGGTAGCCTTAGCACAGATACGCAGTATTTT.

This clone appeared a few times. The rearrangement uses TRBV30 and TRBJ2-5; 7 bases align to TRBD2. Germline CDR1 GTSNPN, CDR2 SVGIG (reference sequence). The CDR3 length is 15 residues. The junction had 8 bases not matched to a gene; V was cut back by 3 bases and J by 1 base. The CDR3 region has the DNA TGTGCCTGGAGCGTCGGTCTAGCGGTCCAAGAGACCCAGTACTTC. Its translation: CAWSVGLAVQETQYF.

The V and J genes are TRBV5-1 and TRBJ1-2; no reliable D call. Germline V gene lookup returns CDR1 SGHRS and CDR2 YFSETQ. The CDR3 loop spans 13 amino acids. V lost 4 bases, J lost 5 bases, and 12 bases lay in between. This CDR3 reads CASSLVSGYGYTF. The DNA of the CDR3 is TGCGCCAGCAGCCTCGTGTCGGGGTATGGCTACACCTTC.

The V gene is TRBV5-1, the J gene TRBJ2-2; D is uncertain. Trimming left V 4 bases short and J 1 base short, with 11 bases between. The CDR3 is 15 residues long. Looked up from germline, CDR1 is SGHRS and CDR2 is YFSETQ. The DNA of the CDR3 is TGCGCCAGCAGCCCCGACCTAGGGAACACCGGGGAGCTGTTTTTT. Translating gives CASSPDLGNTGELFF.

V is TRBV19 and J is TRBJ1-6; no definite D call. Germline CDR1 is LNHDA and CDR2 is SQIVND (reference sequence). The CDR3 is 15 residues long. V lost 10 bases, J lost 2 bases, and 15 bases lay in between. In DNA, the CDR3 is TGTGCCACCTCTCCCGCGGGGACCTATAATTCACCCCTCCACTTT. Its protein is CATSPAGTYNSPLHF.

The J gene is TRBJ1-4, the V gene TRBV3-1 (or the pseudogene TRBV3-2); D uncertain. The V gene's germline CDR1 is LGHDT and CDR2 YNNKEL (reference sequence). The CDR3 is made up of 13 amino acids. The V end was cut by 7 bases, the J end by 4 bases, with 10 bases between. The CDR3 sequence: CASTTRGNEKLFF. CDR3 nucleotides: TGTGCCAGCACCACCCGGGGTAATGAAAAACTGTTTTTT.

V and J are TRBV18 and TRBJ2-7; 7 bases fit TRBD2. V trimming: 3 bases; J trimming: 7 bases; junction bases outside the gene matches: 6. The germline V gene has CDR1 KGHSH and CDR2 LQKENI. CDR3 length: 13 residues. CDR3 DNA: TGTGCCAGCTCACCCGGGGGGTCGGGAGAGCAGTACTTC. Translated: CASSPGGSGEQYF.

The V and J genes are TRBV7-9 and TRBJ2-7; 10 bases match TRBD1. V lost 2 bases, J lost 4 bases, and 8 bases stayed unmatched. Germline V lookup: CDR1 SEHNR, CDR2 FQNEAQ (reference sequence). The CDR3 consists of 16 residues. The CDR3 nucleotides read TGTGCCAGCAGCTTAAGAGTAGGACAGGGGGTTTACGAGCAGTACTTC. Translating gives CASSLRVGQGVYEQYF.

J is TRBJ2-7 and V is TRBV27; 12 positions match TRBD2. Losses at the gene ends were 7 bases for V and 5 bases for J; bases not matched to a gene: 12. Germline loops: CDR1 MNHEY, CDR2 SMNVEV (reference sequence). The CDR3 consists of 16 residues. CDR3 protein: CASTPDPSGRADEQYF. The CDR3 DNA reads TGTGCCAGCACCCCCGACCCTAGCGGGAGGGCCGACGAGCAGTACTTC.

This sequence joins TRBV3-1 (or the pseudogene TRBV3-2) and TRBJ2-1; 10 bases line up with TRBD2. The V gene's germline CDR1 is LGHDT and CDR2 YNNKEL (reference sequence). This CDR3 spans 16 amino acids. The ends lost 3 bases at V and 8 bases at J; junction bases unmatched: 10. DNA for the CDR3: TGTGCCAGCAGCCAGAGTCTGGGACTAGCGTCGGATGAGCAGTTCTTC. Its protein is CASSQSLGLASDEQFF.

V is TRBV7-2 and J is TRBJ1-3, with 7 nucleotides matching TRBD1. V lost 5 bases to trimming and J lost 2 bases; unmatched junction nucleotides: 6. The CDR3 length is 15 residues. From germline, CDR1 is SGHTA and CDR2 FQGNSA. CDR3 sequence: CASSPRGTAGNTIYF. CDR3 bases: TGTGCCAGCAGCCCCAGGGGGACCGCTGGAAACACCATATATTTT.

V gene TRBV9 combines with J gene TRBJ2-1; D perhaps matches TRBD2 (6 bases). Trimming pared 6 bases from V and 4 bases from J, leaving 17 bases between. The CDR3 runs to 15 residues. Germline lookup yields CDR1 SGDLS and CDR2 YYNGEE. The CDR3 spells CASTSDAGRYNEQFF. DNA for the CDR3: TGTGCCAGCACCTCCGATGCGGGGCGGTACAATGAGCAGTTCTTC.